This T cell receptor (beta chain) is from a study of blood T cell repertoires in COVID-19. Study-wide context: COVID-19 samples, acute and convalescent, were from the United States, Italy and Spain. Nucleic acid was either cDNA or gDNA, and it came from T cells, B-cell-depleted T cells, or PBMCs.

Study processing details: Reference gene primer amplification yielded estimated nucleated cell counts. The table came from immunoSEQ multiplex PCR; TCRdb's copy has only in-frame clones and leaves some out. V, J and clone size are those of that table, while D and trimming were read from the DNA. Among 8,000 to 8,500 clones listed, over 75% were seen once. The sequence was obtained from a human donor in a cohort sampled during active COVID-19. Sequenced material: peripheral blood.

The CDR3: CASSWTPGQGIGNEKLFF. As DNA, the CDR3 is TGTGCCAGCAGTTGGACTCCGGGACAGGGAATAGGTAATGAAAAACTGTTTTTT. The chain joins TRBV28 to TRBJ1-4; 9 positions agree with TRBD1. Losses at the gene ends were 4 bases for V and 4 bases for J; bases not matched to a gene: 13. This CDR3 has 18 amino acids. CDR1 is MDHEN and CDR2 is SYDVKM in the germline V gene.